This entry features one TCR beta chain sequence. The CDR3 extends over 18 amino acids. Germline V lookup: CDR1 SGHTA, CDR2 FQGNSA. Trimming removed 5 bases from V and 3 bases from J; junction bases left unmatched: 16. A single record per CDR3 protein comes from TCRdb applying MiXCR to the RT-PCR reads. The sample gives almost 700,000 distinct CDR3 sequences, 12% to 15% of which show up once; 3.6% is in the top ten. This receptor was obtained from a female donor in good health, serving as a healthy control. The rearrangement uses TRBV7-2 and TRBJ2-3; 8 bases are a match to TRBD2. The specimen sequenced was memory CD4+ T cells from blood. CDR3 in amino acids: CASSRFLAGPTRTDTQYF. Here the CDR3 DNA reads TGTGCCAGCAGCCGGTTTCTAGCGGGCCCGACGCGGACAGATACGCAGTATTTT.